This record covers a single T cell receptor beta chain. Germline assignment: CDR1 SGHRS and CDR2 YFSETQ. Trimming pared 0 bases from V and 5 bases from J, leaving 8 bases between. The CDR3 consists of 14 residues. This record comes from a study of blood T cell repertoires in COVID-19. Study background: Whether acute or convalescent, the COVID-19 samples came from the United States, Italy and Spain. PBMCs, B-cell-depleted T cells, or T cells provided the cDNA or gDNA that made up the material.

In the original workflow: Reference gene primer amplification gave nucleated cell count estimates. Assay used: immunoSEQ multiplex PCR; TCRdb lists only in-frame clones, some missing. That table gives V, J and clone size, and the DNA gave D and trimming. The sample has some 100,000 clones, around 86% seen once. This TCR came from a man aged 45-60 years with acute or convalescent COVID-19. The chain employs TRBV5-1 and TRBJ2-2; D perhaps matches TRBD1 (6 bases). Specimen: peripheral blood. The CDR3 nucleotides are TGCGCCAGCAGCTTGGAGCAGGGGACCGGGGAGCTGTTTTTT. Its protein is CASSLEQGTGELFF. Full variable domain (outside the CDR3, taken from reference TRBV5-1 and TRBJ2-2): KAGVTQTPRYLIKTRGQQVTLSCSPISGHRSVSWYQQTPGQGLQFLFEYFSETQRNKGNFPGRFSGRQFSNSRSEMNVSTLELGDSALYLCASSLEQGTGELFFGEGSRLTVL.